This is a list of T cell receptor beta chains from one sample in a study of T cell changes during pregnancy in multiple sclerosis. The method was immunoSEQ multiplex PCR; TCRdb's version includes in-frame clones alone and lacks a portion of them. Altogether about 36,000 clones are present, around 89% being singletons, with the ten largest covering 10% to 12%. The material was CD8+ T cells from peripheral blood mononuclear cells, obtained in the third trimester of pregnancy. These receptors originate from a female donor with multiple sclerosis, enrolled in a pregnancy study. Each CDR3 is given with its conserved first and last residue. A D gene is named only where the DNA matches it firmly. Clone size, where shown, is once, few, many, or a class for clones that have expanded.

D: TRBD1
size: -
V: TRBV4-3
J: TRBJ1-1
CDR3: CASSQDLTGWYTEAFF
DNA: TGCGCCAGCAGCCAAGACTTGACAGGGTGGTACACTGAAGCTTTCTTT

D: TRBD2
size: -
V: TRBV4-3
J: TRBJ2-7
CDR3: CASSHLAGAAYEQYF
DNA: TGCGCCAGCAGCCATTTAGCGGGGGCGGCCTACGAGCAGTACTTC

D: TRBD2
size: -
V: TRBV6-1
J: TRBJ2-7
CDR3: CASRVSGGEQYF
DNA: TGTGCCAGCAGAGTTTCGGGGGGCGAGCAGTACTTC

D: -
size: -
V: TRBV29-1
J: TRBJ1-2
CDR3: CSVKGGIDGYTF
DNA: TGCAGCGTTAAGGGGGGGATCGATGGCTACACCTTC

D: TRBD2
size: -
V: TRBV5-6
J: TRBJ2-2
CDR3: CASSSGGGGAAGELFF
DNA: TGTGCCAGCAGCTCGGGCGGCGGGGGGGCGGCCGGGGAGCTGTTTTTT

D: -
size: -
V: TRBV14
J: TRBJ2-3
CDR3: CASSPARTGRDTQYF
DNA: TGTGCCAGCAGCCCGGCCCGGACTGGTAGAGATACGCAGTATTTT

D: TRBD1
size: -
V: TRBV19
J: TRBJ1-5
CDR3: CASSIRTGSNQPQHF
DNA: TGTGCCAGTAGTATCAGGACAGGAAGCAATCAGCCCCAGCATTTT

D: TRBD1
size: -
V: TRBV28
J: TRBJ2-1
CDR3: CASSLGTGGRTYNEQFF
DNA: TGTGCCAGCAGTCTAGGGACAGGGGGAAGGACCTACAATGAGCAGTTCTTC

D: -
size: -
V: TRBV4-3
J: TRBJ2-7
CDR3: CASSPWRSSYEQYF
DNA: TGCGCCAGCAGCCCGTGGAGATCCTCCTACGAGCAGTACTTC

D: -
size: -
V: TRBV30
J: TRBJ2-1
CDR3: CASIASLYNEQFF
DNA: TGTGCCTCTATAGCGAGTCTCTACAATGAGCAGTTCTTC

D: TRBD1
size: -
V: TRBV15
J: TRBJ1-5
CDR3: CATGSSWTGPNQPQHF
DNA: TGTGCCACCGGCTCATCCTGGACAGGGCCGAATCAGCCCCAGCATTTT

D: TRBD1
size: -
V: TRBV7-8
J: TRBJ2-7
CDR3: CASSGRQGHEQYF
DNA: TGTGCCAGCAGCGGACGACAGGGCCACGAGCAGTACTTC

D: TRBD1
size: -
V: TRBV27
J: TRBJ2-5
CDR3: CASSANRGSETQYF
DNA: TGTGCCAGCAGTGCCAACAGGGGTTCAGAGACCCAGTACTTC

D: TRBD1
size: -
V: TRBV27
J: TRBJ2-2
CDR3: CASSQAGTGGTGELFF
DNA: TGTGCCAGCAGTCAAGCGGGGACAGGGGGGACCGGGGAGCTGTTTTTT

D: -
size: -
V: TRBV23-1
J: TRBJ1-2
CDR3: CASSQYVAENSNYGYTF
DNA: TGCGCCAGCAGTCAATACGTCGCCGAGAACTCGAACTATGGCTACACCTTC

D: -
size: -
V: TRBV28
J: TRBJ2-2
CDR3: CASSSENTGELFF
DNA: TGTGCCAGCAGTTCAGAGAACACCGGGGAGCTGTTTTTT

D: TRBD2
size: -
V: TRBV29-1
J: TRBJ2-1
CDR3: CSVPPTSGGAYEQFF
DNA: TGCAGCGTTCCCCCAACTAGCGGGGGGGCCTATGAGCAGTTCTTC

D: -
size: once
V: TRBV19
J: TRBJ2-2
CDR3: CASSTIRDGELFF
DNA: TGTGCCAGTAGTACCATCCGGGACGGGGAGCTGTTTTTT

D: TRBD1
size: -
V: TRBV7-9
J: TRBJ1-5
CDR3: CASSHGQDAPDQPQHF
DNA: TGTGCCAGCAGCCACGGACAGGATGCCCCAGACCAGCCCCAGCATTTT

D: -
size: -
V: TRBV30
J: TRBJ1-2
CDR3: CAWTGPPRAHGYTF
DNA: TGTGCCTGGACAGGGCCCCCTAGGGCGCATGGCTACACCTTC

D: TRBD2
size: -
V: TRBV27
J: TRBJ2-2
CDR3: CASSLAGVTGELFF
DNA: TGTGCCAGCAGTTTAGCGGGAGTCACCGGGGAGCTGTTTTTT

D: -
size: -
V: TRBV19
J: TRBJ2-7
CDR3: CASAPTDSYEQYF
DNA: TGTGCCAGCGCCCCCACAGACTCCTACGAGCAGTACTTC

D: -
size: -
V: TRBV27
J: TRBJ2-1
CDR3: CASSFGYNEQFF
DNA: TGTGCCAGCAGTTTCGGGTACAATGAGCAGTTCTTC

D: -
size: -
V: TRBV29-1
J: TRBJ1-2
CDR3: CSVLDRFYGYTF
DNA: TGCAGCGTCCTCGACAGGTTCTATGGCTACACCTTC

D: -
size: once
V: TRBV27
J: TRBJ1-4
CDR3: CASSPLGRAANEKLFF
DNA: TGTGCCAGCAGTCCCCTTGGGAGGGCCGCTAATGAAAAACTGTTTTTT

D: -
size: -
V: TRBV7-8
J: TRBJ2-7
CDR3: CASSLAGAPYEQYF
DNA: TGTGCCAGCAGCTTAGCGGGGGCCCCCTACGAGCAGTACTTC

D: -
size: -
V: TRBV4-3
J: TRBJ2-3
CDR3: CASSQDSGSHYTQYF
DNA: TGCGCCAGCAGCCAAGATTCCGGGTCCCACTATACGCAGTATTTT

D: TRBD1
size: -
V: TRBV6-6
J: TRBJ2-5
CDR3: CASSFTGGVKETQYF
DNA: TGTGCCAGCAGTTTCACAGGGGGAGTTAAGGAGACCCAGTACTTC

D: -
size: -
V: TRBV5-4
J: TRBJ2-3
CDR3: CASGTSTDTQYF
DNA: TGTGCCAGCGGGACTAGCACAGATACGCAGTATTTT

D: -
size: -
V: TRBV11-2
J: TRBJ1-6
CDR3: CASSSGQLSYNSPLHF
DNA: TGTGCCAGCAGCTCAGGACAGCTCTCCTATAATTCACCCCTCCACTTT

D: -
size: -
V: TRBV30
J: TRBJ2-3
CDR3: CAWIQGSDTDTQYF
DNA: TGTGCCTGGATACAGGGAAGTGATACAGATACGCAGTATTTT

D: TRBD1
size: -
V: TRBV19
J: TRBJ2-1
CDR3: CASSILRTGGRYNEQFF
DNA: TGTGCCAGTAGTATACTCCGGACAGGCGGCAGATACAATGAGCAGTTCTTC

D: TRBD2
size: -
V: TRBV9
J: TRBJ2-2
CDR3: CASSDPRSGANTGELFF
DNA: TGTGCCAGCTCCGATCCTAGGAGCGGGGCGAACACCGGGGAGCTGTTTTTT

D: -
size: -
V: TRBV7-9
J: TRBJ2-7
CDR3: CASSPRDTSYEQYF
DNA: TGTGCCAGCAGCCCCCGGGACACTTCCTACGAGCAGTACTTC

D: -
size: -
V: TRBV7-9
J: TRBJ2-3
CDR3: CASSPLLSVSQYF
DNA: TGTGCCAGCAGCCCCCTACTTAGCGTGTCGCAGTATTTT

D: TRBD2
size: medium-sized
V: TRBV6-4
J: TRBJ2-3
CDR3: CASSESGGQADTQYF
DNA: TGTGCCAGCAGTGAGTCGGGAGGGCAGGCAGATACGCAGTATTTT

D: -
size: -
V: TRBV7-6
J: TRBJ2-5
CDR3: CASSYPGETQYF
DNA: TGTGCCAGCAGCTACCCGGGAGAGACCCAGTACTTC

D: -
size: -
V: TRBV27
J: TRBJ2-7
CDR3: CASSLGRGEQYF
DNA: TGTGCCAGCAGTTTGGGTAGGGGCGAGCAGTACTTC

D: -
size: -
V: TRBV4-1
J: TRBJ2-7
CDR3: CASSQVIMSAGQHEQYF
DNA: TGCGCCAGCAGCCAAGTAATTATGTCGGCAGGGCAGCACGAGCAGTACTTC

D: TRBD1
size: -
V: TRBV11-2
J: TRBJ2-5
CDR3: CASSPGQGDLETQYF
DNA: TGTGCCAGCAGTCCCGGACAGGGGGATTTGGAGACCCAGTACTTC

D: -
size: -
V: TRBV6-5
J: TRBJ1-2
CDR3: CASSSTVGYGYTF
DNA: TGTGCCAGCAGTTCGACAGTGGGCTATGGCTACACCTTC

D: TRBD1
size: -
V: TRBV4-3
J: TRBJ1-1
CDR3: CASTRDRVMNTEAFF
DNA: TGCGCCAGCACGCGGGACAGAGTAATGAACACTGAAGCTTTCTTT

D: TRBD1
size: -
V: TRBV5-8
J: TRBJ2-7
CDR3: CASSSRPGQGYEQYF
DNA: TGTGCCAGCAGCTCCCGCCCGGGACAGGGCTACGAGCAGTACTTC

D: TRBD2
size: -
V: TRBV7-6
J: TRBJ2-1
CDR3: CASSLAGALAGVHEQFF
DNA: TGTGCCAGCAGCTTAGCAGGGGCGTTAGCGGGGGTCCATGAGCAGTTCTTC

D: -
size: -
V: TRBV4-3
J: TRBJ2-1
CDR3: CASSQEAGWGYNEQFF
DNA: TGCGCCAGCAGCCAAGAGGCGGGGTGGGGCTACAATGAGCAGTTCTTC

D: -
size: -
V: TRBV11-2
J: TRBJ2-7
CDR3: CASSLAEGWYEQYF
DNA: TGTGCCAGCAGCTTAGCGGAGGGTTGGTACGAGCAGTACTTC

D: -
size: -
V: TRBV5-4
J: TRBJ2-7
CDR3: CASSLRVRVRGASSEQYF
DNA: TGTGCCAGCAGCTTAAGGGTCCGGGTCCGGGGGGCCTCTTCGGAGCAGTACTTC

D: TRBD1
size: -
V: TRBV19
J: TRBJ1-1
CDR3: CASSIGQGNTEAFF
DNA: TGTGCCAGTAGTATAGGACAGGGGAACACTGAAGCTTTCTTT

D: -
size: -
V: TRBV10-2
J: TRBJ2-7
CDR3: CASSDQLAAGPYEQYF
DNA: TGCGCCAGCAGTGACCAGTTGGCAGCGGGCCCCTACGAGCAGTACTTC

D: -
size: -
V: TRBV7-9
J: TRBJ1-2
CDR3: CASSLAGGANYGYTF
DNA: TGTGCCAGCAGCTTAGCAGGGGGAGCTAACTATGGCTACACCTTC